A selection of T cell receptor beta chains follows, all from one sample in a study of early T cells in non-severe SARS-CoV-2 infection. TCRdb ran MiXCR on the 5' RACE reads and lists one entry per CDR3 protein. The table shows about 120,000 distinct CDR3 sequences, with over 10% occurring only once. Source: whole blood, taken at baseline. The receptors originated from an adult who was a healthcare worker with PCR-confirmed SARS-CoV-2 infection or an uninfected control (not recorded which). Both conserved end residues are part of each CDR3. A D gene is named only where the DNA matches it firmly. Rows give clone size only sometimes, using once, few, many, or a class for an expanded clone.

CDR3 length | clone size | J gene | D gene | V gene | CDR3 protein | CDR3 DNA
12 | - | TRBJ1-1 | - | TRBV7-9 | CATSPQQRKAFF | TGTGCCACCTCCCCCCAGCAGAGGAAAGCTTTCTTT
13 | - | TRBJ2-2 | - | TRBV2 | CASSEKGAGELFF | TGTGCCAGCAGTGAAAAGGGGGCCGGGGAGCTGTTTTTT
13 | few | TRBJ2-7 | - | TRBV27 | CASSFSDAYEQYF | TGTGCCAGCAGTTTTTCGGATGCCTACGAGCAGTACTTC
14 | few | TRBJ1-1 | - | TRBV29-1 | CSVEEMGTNTEAFF | TGCAGCGTTGAAGAAATGGGCACGAACACTGAAGCTTTCTTT
13 | few | TRBJ1-3 | - | TRBV3-1 | CASSPEWENTIYF | TGTGCCAGCAGTCCCGAATGGGAAAACACCATATATTTT
14 | few | TRBJ2-5 | TRBD1 | TRBV6-5 | CASRRDRGLETQYF | TGTGCCAGCAGAAGGGACAGGGGGCTAGAGACCCAGTACTTC
14 | few | TRBJ2-5 | - | TRBV7-2 | CASSLLGNAATQYF | TGTGCCAGCAGCTTATTGGGGAATGCGGCGACCCAGTACTTC
19 | few | TRBJ2-3 | TRBD2 | TRBV7-8 | CASSPNWSGGGKRTDTQYF | TGTGCCAGCAGCCCAAACTGGAGCGGGGGTGGAAAACGCACAGATACGCAGTATTTT
14 | - | TRBJ2-1 | - | TRBV6-5 | CASSYSEGRSEQFF | TGTGCCAGCAGTTACTCGGAAGGGAGAAGTGAGCAGTTCTTC
16 | few | TRBJ2-7 | - | TRBV5-1 | CASSWGPRRNNYEQYF | TGCGCCAGCAGCTGGGGACCCCGGAGGAACAACTACGAGCAGTACTTC
17 | few | TRBJ2-3 | - | TRBV29-1 | CSVVKSGTPRTTDTQYF | TGCAGCGTTGTTAAGTCCGGGACACCGAGGACGACAGATACGCAGTATTTT
15 | - | TRBJ1-5 | TRBD1 | TRBV27 | CASSLYRGREQPQHF | TGTGCCAGCAGTTTGTACAGGGGGCGGGAGCAGCCCCAGCATTTT
16 | few | TRBJ1-3 | - | TRBV4-1 | CASSHSDRISGNTIYF | TGCGCCAGCAGCCATTCGGACAGAATCTCTGGAAACACCATATATTTT
15 | many | TRBJ2-3 | TRBD2 | TRBV6-6 | CASSSPAGARDTQYF | TGTGCCAGCAGTTCTCCAGCGGGAGCCAGAGATACGCAGTATTTT
16 | - | TRBJ1-6 | - | TRBV5-1 | CASSLTWGSYNSPLHF | TGCGCCAGCAGCTTGACGTGGGGGTCCTATAATTCACCCCTCCACTTT
13 | once | TRBJ1-1 | TRBD1 | TRBV30 | CAWVRGMNTEAFF | TGTGCCTGGGTCAGGGGGATGAACACTGAAGCTTTCTTT
16 | few | TRBJ2-1 | - | TRBV20-1 | CSAGGWSGSSYNEQFF | TGCAGTGCTGGAGGGTGGAGCGGTAGCTCCTACAATGAGCAGTTCTTC
10 | - | TRBJ1-1 | - | TRBV6-5 | CASIGSEAFF | TGTGCCAGCATTGGTAGTGAAGCTTTCTTT
16 | few | TRBJ2-2 | - | TRBV18 | CASSPSTGKITGELFF | TGTGCCAGCTCACCAAGCACAGGGAAGATCACCGGGGAGCTGTTTTTT
17 | - | TRBJ1-1 | - | TRBV7-8 | CASSLLVGTLENTEAFF | TGTGCCAGCAGCCTATTAGTGGGAACCCTGGAGAACACTGAAGCTTTCTTT
13 | few | TRBJ2-4 | - | TRBV5-1 | CASSEPSAVIQYF | TGCGCCAGCAGCGAGCCTTCTGCAGTCATTCAGTACTTC
8 | few | TRBJ1-1 | - | TRBV7-9 | CAAGEAFF | TGTGCCGCCGGCGAAGCTTTCTTT
19 | few | TRBJ1-5 | TRBD1 | TRBV9 | CASSPGTGPGRGSNQPQHF | TGTGCCAGCAGCCCGGGGACAGGGCCTGGAAGGGGCAGCAATCAGCCCCAGCATTTT
15 | few | TRBJ2-5 | TRBD1 | TRBV5-1 | CASSFGGQGAETQYF | TGCGCCAGCAGCTTTGGGGGACAGGGGGCCGAGACCCAGTACTTC
14 | few | TRBJ2-7 | - | TRBV28 | CASSSAGSPTEQYF | TGTGCCAGCAGTAGCGCAGGATCGCCTACGGAGCAGTACTTC
16 | - | TRBJ2-2 | TRBD1 | TRBV12-3/TRBV12-4 | CASSRLGTGNTGELFF | TGTGCCAGCAGCCGTCTTGGGACAGGGAACACCGGGGAGCTGTTTTTT
14 | - | TRBJ1-4 | TRBD1 | TRBV5-1 | CASSADRVGEKLFF | TGCGCCAGCAGCGCAGACAGGGTCGGAGAAAAACTGTTTTTT
14 | many | TRBJ1-2 | TRBD1 | TRBV29-1 | CSVEVGQGAGGYTF | TGCAGCGTTGAAGTCGGACAGGGGGCAGGTGGCTACACCTTC
11 | - | TRBJ2-5 | - | TRBV6-2/TRBV6-3 | CASSYYETQYF | TGTGCCAGCAGTTATTACGAGACCCAGTACTTC
13 | - | TRBJ2-7 | - | TRBV6-2/TRBV6-3 | CASSLRTPYEQYF | TGTGCCAGCAGTTTAAGGACTCCCTACGAGCAGTACTTC
18 | - | TRBJ2-3 | - | TRBV28 | CASSSLIMGFRAEDTQYF | TGTGCCAGCAGCTCACTTATTATGGGTTTTAGAGCTGAAGATACGCAGTATTTT
16 | few | TRBJ2-7 | TRBD2 | TRBV20-1 | CSARGHSGTSDYEQYF | TGCAGTGCTAGGGGACATAGCGGGACTAGCGACTACGAGCAGTACTTC
14 | few | TRBJ1-1 | - | TRBV7-9 | CASSVMNGPTEAFF | TGTGCCAGCAGCGTGATGAACGGGCCCACTGAAGCTTTCTTT
15 | - | TRBJ2-1 | - | TRBV27 | CASSLRGSLGDEQFF | TGTGCCAGCAGTCTCCGGGGGTCTTTGGGGGATGAGCAGTTCTTC
13 | few | TRBJ2-4 | TRBD1 | TRBV3-1 | CASSQDMEDRQYF | TGTGCCAGCAGCCAAGATATGGAGGACAGGCAGTACTTC
13 | few | TRBJ2-5 | - | TRBV6-5 | CASSRSGPGTQYF | TGTGCCAGCAGTAGAAGCGGGCCCGGGACCCAGTACTTC
14 | - | TRBJ1-1 | TRBD1 | TRBV25-1 | CASSEGTGSTEAFF | TGTGCCAGCAGTGAAGGGACAGGGAGCACTGAAGCTTTCTTT
13 | - | TRBJ2-7 | TRBD1 | TRBV2 | CASLGTGPYEQYF | TGTGCCAGCTTAGGGACAGGCCCCTACGAGCAGTACTTC
15 | few | TRBJ1-2 | TRBD1 | TRBV7-2 | CASSSGQGDGHGYTF | TGTGCCAGCAGCTCGGGACAGGGAGACGGACACGGCTACACCTTC
14 | many | TRBJ2-2 | TRBD1 | TRBV28 | CASGTGLYAGELFF | TGTGCCAGCGGGACAGGGTTGTATGCCGGGGAGCTGTTTTTT
14 | few | TRBJ1-2 | - | TRBV28 | CASSLSHRNYGYTF | TGTGCCAGCAGTTTGTCACACCGTAACTATGGCTACACCTTC
15 | - | TRBJ1-1 | - | TRBV6-5 | CASSYSVSLNTEAFF | TGTGCCAGCAGTTACTCGGTCAGCTTGAACACTGAAGCTTTCTTT
15 | - | TRBJ2-1 | - | TRBV18 | CASSPPGQTAGEQFF | TGTGCCAGCTCACCACCGGGACAAACGGCCGGTGAGCAGTTCTTC
16 | - | TRBJ2-2 | - | TRBV27 | CASSLDRWGTTGELFF | TGTGCCAGCAGTTTAGACAGATGGGGAACCACCGGGGAGCTGTTTTTT
14 | - | TRBJ1-2 | - | TRBV2 | CASKTERNNYGYTF | TGTGCCAGCAAAACGGAACGAAATAACTATGGCTACACCTTC
11 | - | TRBJ2-7 | - | TRBV29-1 | CSFWRSNEQYF | TGCAGCTTCTGGAGGAGTAACGAGCAGTACTTC
14 | few | TRBJ1-1 | - | TRBV7-3 | CASSRNGVNTEAFF | TGTGCCAGCAGCCGCAACGGAGTGAACACTGAAGCTTTCTTT
15 | many | TRBJ2-3 | - | TRBV20-1 | CSAPDYPRGTDTQYF | TGCAGTGCTCCGGACTACCCTAGGGGCACAGATACGCAGTATTTT
15 | few | TRBJ2-3 | TRBD2 | TRBV9 | CASSVRSGGADTQYF | TGTGCCAGCAGCGTTAGGAGCGGGGGGGCAGATACGCAGTATTTT
13 | few | TRBJ1-1 | - | TRBV5-1 | CASATQGNTEAFF | TGCGCCAGCGCTACGCAGGGGAACACTGAAGCTTTCTTT
16 | - | TRBJ2-7 | TRBD2 | TRBV5-1 | CASSLSFQREPHEQYF | TGCGCCAGCAGCTTGTCTTTCCAGCGGGAGCCCCACGAGCAGTACTTC
15 | few | TRBJ1-2 | TRBD1 | TRBV12-3/TRBV12-4 | CASSRQGIPPYGYTF | TGTGCCAGCAGTAGACAGGGAATCCCCCCTTATGGCTACACCTTC
15 | - | TRBJ2-2 | TRBD2 | TRBV9 | CASSREGSTSGELFF | TGTGCCAGCAGCCGGGAGGGCAGCACCAGCGGGGAGCTGTTTTTT
15 | - | TRBJ1-2 | - | TRBV11-2 | CASSSLSSSNYGYTF | TGTGCCAGCAGCTCCCTTTCCTCCTCTAACTATGGCTACACCTTC
14 | - | TRBJ1-1 | - | TRBV3-1 | CASSQDAPNTEAFF | TGTGCCAGCAGCCAAGATGCTCCTAACACTGAAGCTTTCTTT